The 21 T cell receptor beta chains given below trace back to one sample, sequenced in a study of T-cell reconstitution after alpha-beta-depleted transplantation in children. Preparation of the TCRbeta library involved a method that used unique molecular identifiers. TCRdb processed the PCR reads anew with MiXCR; each CDR3 protein has one entry. The sample contains around 450,000 distinct CDR3 sequences, roughly 43% of which appear only once. Here the sequenced sample was PBMCs, taken before TCRalphabeta/CD19-depleted stem cell transplant. The origin of the receptors is a girl between 2 and 10 years old with aplastic anemia, due to receive a stem cell transplant.

CDR3 amino acids: CASSRGQGRAEAFF. The DNA for the CDR3 is TGTGCCAGCAGCAGGGGACAGGGGAGGGCTGAAGCTTTCTTT. The chain recombines TRBV5-5 with TRBJ1-1, with 10 bases that match TRBD1. V was pared by 4 bases and J by 6 bases, with 6 bases of the junction left unmatched. The germline V gene encodes CDR1 SGHKS and CDR2 YYEKEE (reference sequence). The length of the CDR3 is 14 residues.

In its sample, this clonotype was seen many times. The V gene is TRBV12-3 or TRBV12-4, the J gene TRBJ1-1, with TRBD1 as a possible D gene (5 bases). V lost 5 bases and J 4 bases, leaving 14 bases between the germline ends. The CDR3 sequence is 14 residues long. The CDR3 DNA reads TGTGCCAGCAGTCCCACCGGGAGGGGCACTGAAGCTTTCTTT. Translating gives CASSPTGRGTEAFF.

In this sample, this clonotype turned up many times. This chain uses TRBV6-5 with TRBJ2-2; D call uncertain. The CDR3 totals 16 residues. The germline CDR1 and CDR2 sequences are MNHEY and SVGAGI. V was trimmed by 3 bases and J by 1 base, leaving 12 bases between them. CDR3 nucleotides: TGTGCCAGCAGTTATACCAGGCGGCTGAACACCGGGGAGCTGTTTTTT. The encoded protein is CASSYTRRLNTGELFF.

The chain links TRBV12-3 or TRBV12-4 to TRBJ2-1; TRBD1 matches 12 bases. V was pared by 6 bases and J by 8 bases, with 8 bases of the junction left unmatched. CDR3 length: 15 residues. The CDR3: CASSPPGQGAYEQFF. The CDR3 DNA reads as TGTGCCAGCAGCCCCCCGGGACAGGGGGCTTATGAGCAGTTCTTC.

V and J are TRBV5-1 and TRBJ1-2; the match to TRBD1 covers 8 bases. V gave up 4 bases and J gave up 4 bases; unmatched junction bases: 15. The CDR3 covers 17 residues. Looked up from germline, CDR1 is SGHRS and CDR2 is YFSETQ. The CDR3 protein is CASSPGTGGGLGYGYTF. CDR3 in DNA: TGCGCCAGCAGCCCCGGGACAGGAGGAGGTCTTGGCTATGGCTACACCTTC.

The sample holds a few counts of this clonotype. V is TRBV29-1 and J is TRBJ2-5, with TRBD2 matching over 13 bases. Germline V gene lookup returns CDR1 SQVTM and CDR2 ANQGSEA. There are 15 residues in the CDR3. V was pared by 3 bases and J by 4 bases, with 5 bases of the junction left unmatched. CDR3 protein: CSVDGLAGVRETQYF. The CDR3 nucleotides are TGCAGCGTTGACGGACTAGCGGGAGTTCGAGAGACCCAGTACTTC.

This sequence joins TRBV4-3 and TRBJ2-3, with 7 bases matching TRBD1. This CDR3 contains 16 residues. V was clipped by 0 bases and J by 2 bases; unmatched bases: 5. CDR1 LGHNA and CDR2 YSLEER come from the germline V gene. The CDR3 DNA sequence: TGCGCCAGCAGCCAAGATCGGACAGGCCCCACAGATACGCAGTATTTT. Protein product: CASSQDRTGPTDTQYF.

This clonotype was detected only a few times. The chain combines TRBV11-3 with TRBJ2-1; TRBD1 aligns across 7 bases. This CDR3 has 13 amino acids. The germline V gene has CDR1 SGHNT and CDR2 YENEEA. The V gene end was trimmed by 5 bases and the J gene end by 6 bases; junction bases not matched to a gene: 4. This chain's CDR3 is CASSLTGVNEQFF. For the CDR3, the DNA is TGTGCCAGCAGCCTTACAGGGGTCAATGAGCAGTTCTTC.

The CDR3 sequence is CASSWWAGKNEQFF. The CDR3 DNA sequence: TGTGCCAGCAGCTGGTGGGCAGGGAAAAATGAGCAGTTCTTC. V gene TRBV11-2 combines with J gene TRBJ2-1; possibly TRBD1 for D (5 bases). The V gene lost 4 bases and the J gene lost 7 bases, with 14 bases spanning the gap. CDR1 SGHAT and CDR2 FQNNGV come from the germline V gene. The CDR3 runs to 14 residues. Full variable domain (rest looked up from reference TRBV11-2 and TRBJ2-1): EAGVAQSPRYKIIEKRQSVAFWCNPISGHATLYWYQQILGQGPKLLIQFQNNGVVDDSQLPKDRFSAERLKGVDSTLKIQPAKLEDSAVYLCASSWWAGKNEQFFGPGTRLTVL.

V is TRBV27 and J is TRBJ2-7; 7 positions agree with TRBD1. The CDR3 has 18 residues. Germline CDR1 reads MNHEY; CDR2 reads SMNVEV (reference sequence). V lost 6 bases, J lost 0 bases, and 17 bases stayed unmatched. CDR3 protein: CASRNRGGNPIYSYEQYF. CDR3 coding DNA: TGTGCCAGCAGAAACAGGGGTGGGAACCCAATTTACTCCTACGAGCAGTACTTC.

The V and J genes are TRBV18 and TRBJ1-3; perhaps TRBD1 as D (5 bases). The length of the CDR3 is 15 residues. V was cut by 2 bases and J by 8 bases, with 16 bases left in between. Germline V lookup: CDR1 KGHSH, CDR2 LQKENI. CDR3 DNA: TGTGCCAGCTCACCATCGGACACCCGAGCGGACACCATATATTTT. This encodes CASSPSDTRADTIYF.

The chain is built from TRBV7-9 and TRBJ1-2; a possible D gene is TRBD1 (6 bases). The CDR3 runs to 16 residues. CDR1 SEHNR and CDR2 FQNEAQ come from the germline V gene (reference sequence). The ends were cut back, 3 bases at V and 6 bases at J, with 20 bases in the middle. The DNA of the CDR3 is TGTGCCAGCAGCTTTTTTCTTTCACCGGGACAAGATGGCTACACCTTC. It translates to CASSFFLSPGQDGYTF.

In its sample, this clonotype was seen many times. The chain recombines TRBV20-1 with TRBJ2-7; TRBD1 matches 7 bases. The CDR3 is 15 residues long. Germline V gene lookup returns CDR1 DFQATT and CDR2 SNEGSKA (reference sequence). V gave up 2 bases and J gave up 4 bases; unmatched junction bases: 11. CDR3 DNA: TGCAGTGCTAGATCCCTGACAGGGCAGGGGTACGAGCAGTACTTC. This translates into CSARSLTGQGYEQYF.

V and J are TRBV5-1 and TRBJ2-5; TRBD2 is a possible D gene (6 bases). Germline CDR1 is SGHRS and CDR2 is YFSETQ. CDR3 length: 14 amino acids. Trimming took off 1 base at V and 1 base at J, with 8 bases between the two ends. The CDR3 loop is CASSLTSSQETQYF. CDR3 DNA: TGCGCCAGCAGCTTGACTAGCAGCCAAGAGACCCAGTACTTC. The entire variable domain, with the rest obtained from reference TRBV5-1 and TRBJ2-5, is as follows: KAGVTQTPRYLIKTRGQQVTLSCSPISGHRSVSWYQQTPGQGLQFLFEYFSETQRNKGNFPGRFSGRQFSNSRSEMNVSTLELGDSALYLCASSLTSSQETQYFGPGTRLLVL.

The gene calls are TRBV11-2 and TRBJ2-3; TRBD1 agrees at 7 bases. CDR3 length: 13 residues. Germline V gene lookup returns CDR1 SGHAT and CDR2 FQNNGV. Germline trimming cut 4 bases from V and 8 bases from J; bases unmatched to any gene: 6. CDR3 amino acids: CASSSTWDSTQYF. The CDR3 coding sequence is TGTGCCAGCAGCTCGACCTGGGACAGTACGCAGTATTTT.

Ten or more counts support this clonotype. The V gene is TRBV2, the J gene TRBJ2-5, with 8 nucleotides matching TRBD1. The V gene's germline CDR1 is SNHLY and CDR2 FYNNEI. The CDR3 has 15 residues. V shed 2 bases and J 0 bases; nucleotides not matched to a gene: 2. CDR3 amino acids: CASSEQGANQETQYF. CDR3 bases: TGTGCCAGCAGTGAACAGGGGGCGAACCAAGAGACCCAGTACTTC.

The chain is built from TRBV27 and TRBJ2-7, with D perhaps matching TRBD1 (6 bases). This CDR3 is built from 14 residues. V was pared by 8 bases and J by 5 bases, with 19 bases between. Germline assignment: CDR1 MNHEY and CDR2 SMNVEV (reference sequence). Written as DNA, the CDR3 is TGTGCCAGCCACAGCAGACCAGGGGTCAACGAGCAGTACTTC. It yields the protein CASHSRPGVNEQYF.

This clonotype was seen repeatedly, ten times or more. The rearrangement links TRBV7-2 to TRBJ2-2, with TRBD1 identical over 9 bases. This CDR3 spans 14 amino acids. CDR1 and CDR2 from the germline V gene are SGHTA and FQGNSA. The junction had 4 bases not matched to a gene; V was cut back by 5 bases and J by 6 bases. The CDR3 sequence is CASSVRQGAGELFF. For the CDR3, the DNA is TGTGCCAGCAGCGTCAGACAGGGGGCCGGGGAGCTGTTTTTT.

As DNA, the CDR3 is TGCAGTGCTAGATTTGGTGAGCAGTTCTTC. Its translation is CSARFGEQFF. This sequence joins TRBV20-1 and TRBJ2-1; no definite D call. CDR1 and CDR2 (germline): DFQATT, SNEGSKA (reference sequence). The CDR3 is made up of 10 amino acids. Trimming removed 2 bases from V and 9 bases from J, with 5 bases in between.

This clonotype was counted only a few times. This chain links TRBV6-6 with TRBJ2-1; a possible D gene is TRBD2 (5 bases). This CDR3 contains 10 residues. Trimming pared 8 bases from V and 8 bases from J, leaving 7 bases between. Looked up from germline, CDR1 is MNHNY and CDR2 is SVGAGI (reference sequence). CDR3 loop: CASGGHEQFF. For the CDR3, the DNA is TGTGCCAGCGGAGGCCATGAGCAGTTCTTC.

CDR3 nucleotides: TGTGCCAGCAGTTACTGGGGGGCGGACGGCTACACCTTC. Protein product: CASSYWGADGYTF. V usage is TRBV6-5 and J usage is TRBJ1-2, with D tentatively TRBD1 (6 bases). The CDR3 consists of 13 residues. Per germline, CDR1 MNHEY and CDR2 SVGAGI. Trimming took 1 base from V and 8 from J, leaving 11 bases between them.